This T cell receptor (beta chain) was sequenced for a study of control samples from healthy donors and cancer patients. Some clones are missing from TCRdb's copy, which holds only in-frame ones; the method was immunoSEQ multiplex PCR. Of about 190,000 clones in the sample, approximately 91% were seen once. The clonotype was recovered from a man in his thirties or forties in good health. The sample taken for sequencing was blood.

CDR3 protein: CASSRAQDQPQHF. CDR3 sequence (DNA): TGTGCCAGTAGCAGGGCGCAGGATCAGCCCCAGCATTTT. V gene TRBV19 combines with J gene TRBJ1-5; D is possibly TRBD1 (5 bases). CDR1 and CDR2 (germline): LNHDA, SQIVND (reference sequence). This CDR3 is built from 13 residues. Trimming left V 6 bases short and J 5 bases short, with 11 bases between.